This T cell receptor (beta chain) was sequenced during a study of human T cells and chemical hapten exposure. Background on the study: Patients' scalps got diphenylcyclopropenone weekly throughout the approximately 26-week study.

The CDR3 runs 15 residues. V lost 0 bases, J lost 3 bases, and 6 bases stayed unmatched. Germline lookup yields CDR1 DFQATT and CDR2 SNEGSKA (reference sequence). General study points: Expanded TCR sets contained significantly more large CDR3 similarity clusters than controls.

The time point denotes: patch test 1, 2 weeks after DPC sensitization. Treatment reported: therapeutic diphenylcyclopropenone sensitization with weekly scalp DPC. Prior to application of each patch test, blood was drawn. MiXCR, run by TCRdb on the RACE reads, gives a single entry per CDR3 protein. The sample shows tens of thousands of distinct CDR3 sequences, roughly a tenth of them seen only once. Turning to this clonotype: Its antigen is still unknown.

V gene TRBV20-1 combines with J gene TRBJ1-2, with 8 bases that match TRBD1. The specimen was whole blood, collected in connection with sensitization to the hapten diphenylcyclopropenone (DPC). The origin of this receptor is a man aged 35 to 55 with alopecia areata. Some clones in this sample may be carry-over from other donors' samples. The CDR3 DNA reads as TGCAGTGCTAGAGATTCGCACAGGGGGGACTATGGCTACACCTTC. Its protein product is CSARDSHRGDYGYTF.